These 23 T cell receptor beta chains came from one sample sequenced in a study of graft-versus-host responses after intestinal transplantation (dated by TCRdb to 2020 to 2023). The receptor library was made with the immunoSEQ multiplex PCR assay. TCRdb's version of the immuneACCESS table is confined to in-frame rearrangements and falls short of the full clone set. An unresolved V gene accounts for under half of the shortfall where checked; the remainder is of unknown origin. The sample contains over 8,500 clones, over 90% of them found a single time. Of the sample, 16% is held by the ten largest clones. The sequencing here drew on bone marrow, taken around 500 days after intestinal transplantation. Receptor source: a human patient who received an intestinal transplant, so some T cells may come from the graft donor.

The chain carries TRBV7-6 and TRBJ1-5; the D gene is possibly TRBD1 (6 bases). Germline V gives CDR1 SGHVS, CDR2 FNYEAQ. V was shortened by 1 base and J by 7 bases, with 11 bases between the two germline ends. This CDR3 has 14 residues. The CDR3 spells CASSLGQARQPQHF. In nucleotides, the CDR3 is TGTGCCAGCAGCTTAGGACAGGCGAGGCAGCCCCAGCATTTT.

The rearrangement links TRBV27 to TRBJ1-1; D remains ambiguous. Trimming took 0 bases from V and 0 from J, leaving 11 bases between them. Germline CDR1 and CDR2: MNHEY and SMNVEV (reference sequence). The CDR3 consists of 16 residues. The CDR3 is CASSLSNSVLNTEAFF. CDR3 nucleotides: TGTGCCAGCAGTTTATCGAATTCGGTTTTGAACACTGAAGCTTTCTTT.

This chain joins TRBV29-1 and TRBJ1-1; a possible D gene is TRBD1 (6 bases). Trimming cost V 6 bases and J 0 bases, with 8 bases left between them. CDR3 length equals 12 residues. Germline loops: CDR1 SQVTM, CDR2 ANQGSEA. The CDR3 loop reads CSVGQMNTEAFF. Written as DNA, the CDR3 is TGCAGCGTCGGACAGATGAACACTGAAGCTTTCTTT.

The V and J genes are TRBV5-1 and TRBJ2-5; D possibly corresponds to TRBD2 (5 bases). Trimming shortened V by 0 bases and J by 2 bases, and 14 bases separated the two germline ends. This CDR3 contains 16 residues. Germline V lookup: CDR1 SGHRS, CDR2 YFSETQ. The CDR3 spells CASSLAGRSGQETQYF. CDR3 bases: TGCGCCAGCAGCTTGGCCGGCCGGAGCGGACAAGAGACCCAGTACTTC.

The chain links TRBV6-5 to TRBJ1-1; 7 bases agree with TRBD1. CDR1 is MNHEY and CDR2 is SVGAGI in the germline V gene. Germline trimming cut 6 bases from V and 3 bases from J; bases unmatched to any gene: 4. The CDR3 has 13 amino acids. DNA for the CDR3: TGTGCCAGCAGCCGAGACAGGGACACTGAAGCTTTCTTT. Amino acids: CASSRDRDTEAFF.

Concerning this clone: One end of the junction does not line up with germline, which may come from a read error. The chain joins TRBV4-2 to TRBJ2-1; the match to TRBD2 covers 8 bases. The CDR3 sequence is 15 residues long. CDR1 and CDR2 from the germline V gene are LGHNA and YNFKEQ. The CDR3 coding sequence is TGTGCCAGCCGCCAAGCAGCGGGGGACTACAATGAGCAGTTCTTC. Its translation is CASRQAAGDYNEQFF.

The V call is TRBV30, the J call TRBJ2-3, with no clear D. V was trimmed by 0 bases and J by 5 bases, leaving 9 bases between them. This CDR3 spans 13 amino acids. Looked up from germline, CDR1 is GTSNPN and CDR2 is SVGIG (reference sequence). This chain's CDR3 is CAWSVPNGDTQYF. In nucleotides, the CDR3 is TGTGCCTGGAGTGTACCGAATGGAGATACGCAGTATTTT.

The CDR3 DNA follows: TGTGCCAGCGGGGTTTCCGGGGTGGCTGAAGCTTTCTTT. Its translation is CASGVSGVAEAFF. V usage is TRBV11-1 and J usage is TRBJ1-1; D is undetermined. With 8 bases removed from V and 6 bases from J, the gap between germline ends came to 16 bases. CDR1 SGHAT and CDR2 FQDESV come from the germline V gene (reference sequence). This CDR3 has 13 residues.

The chain is built from TRBV27 and TRBJ2-7; tentatively, D is TRBD1 or TRBD2 (5 bases each). The CDR3 covers 14 residues. The ends were cut back, 4 bases at V and 4 bases at J, with 14 bases in the middle. CDR1 MNHEY and CDR2 SMNVEV come from the germline V gene (reference sequence). The CDR3 loop is CASSSWQGEYEQYF. CDR3 DNA: TGTGCCAGCAGTTCTTGGCAGGGAGAATACGAGCAGTACTTC.

This chain joins TRBV28 and TRBJ2-1, with D uncertain. The CDR3 sequence is 13 residues long. From germline, CDR1 is MDHEN and CDR2 SYDVKM. V was trimmed by 8 bases and J by 7 bases, leaving 15 bases between them. The CDR3 reads CASSRSPANEQFF. In nucleotides, the CDR3 is TGTGCCAGCTCCCGCTCGCCTGCGAATGAGCAGTTCTTC.

The chain recombines TRBV7-9 with TRBJ2-7; D assignment may be TRBD1 or TRBD2 (5 bases each). Germline V gives CDR1 SEHNR, CDR2 FQNEAQ (reference sequence). There are 19 residues in the CDR3. V lost 5 bases, J lost 3 bases, and 29 bases lay in between. CDR3 region: CASSQRPGMAGFEGYEQYF. The CDR3 nucleotides read TGTGCCAGCAGCCAACGACCCGGGATGGCAGGGTTTGAGGGCTACGAGCAGTACTTC.

V and J are TRBV10-1 and TRBJ2-1, with a tentative D call TRBD2 (6 bases). This CDR3 has 16 amino acids. CDR1 WNHNN and CDR2 SYGVQD come from the germline V gene (reference sequence). Trimming removed 3 bases from V and 7 bases from J, with 19 bases in between. In nucleotides, the CDR3 is TGCGCCAGCAGTGACCTAGCGAGAGGGGCGTGGAATGAGCAGTTCTTC. This codes for CASSDLARGAWNEQFF.

This clone was recorded once. The chain employs TRBV7-2 and TRBJ2-2, with D perhaps given as TRBD1 or TRBD2 (5 bases each). V shed 4 bases and J shed 4 bases, with 13 bases lying between them. In germline, CDR1 is SGHTA, CDR2 FQGNSA. This CDR3 has 15 amino acids. The CDR3 loop reads CASSSNQGPTGELFF. CDR3 in DNA: TGTGCCAGCAGCTCCAACCAGGGACCCACCGGGGAGCTGTTTTTT.

J is TRBJ1-2 and V is TRBV27; D uncertain. Trimming removed 6 bases from V and 4 bases from J, with 12 bases in between. The CDR3 is 13 residues long. Per germline, CDR1 MNHEY and CDR2 SMNVEV (reference sequence). The CDR3 sequence is CASRFGRSYGYTF. The CDR3 DNA is TGTGCCAGCAGATTCGGACGGAGCTATGGCTACACCTTC.

V gene TRBV28 combines with J gene TRBJ1-5, with D maybe TRBD1 (5 bases). This CDR3 comprises 15 residues. From germline, CDR1 is MDHEN and CDR2 SYDVKM. The V end was cut by 2 bases, the J end by 5 bases, with 13 bases between. The CDR3 bases are TGTGCCAGCAGTTTAAGGGACGGAGTTGATCAGCCCCAGCATTTT. Translating gives CASSLRDGVDQPQHF.

This sequence joins TRBV19 and TRBJ1-1, with D perhaps matching TRBD1 (5 bases). The V end was cut by 0 bases, the J end by 1 base, with 6 bases between. Germline V gene sequence: CDR1 LNHDA, CDR2 SQIVND (reference sequence). The CDR3 runs to 14 residues. CDR3 loop: CASSIDGGNTEAFF. In nucleotides, the CDR3 is TGTGCCAGTAGTATAGACGGGGGGAACACTGAAGCTTTCTTT.

The chain carries TRBV4-1 and TRBJ1-4; unclear D gene. V lost 4 bases to trimming and J lost 5 bases, with 17 bases between them. This CDR3 has 16 amino acids. Looked up from germline, CDR1 is MGHRA and CDR2 is YSYEKL. CDR3 sequence reads: CASSPGLSGRNEKLFF. The CDR3 bases are TGCGCCAGCAGCCCGGGCCTGAGTGGGAGGAATGAAAAACTGTTTTTT.

The chain couples TRBV4-1 to TRBJ2-7, with D hard to call. Looked up from germline, CDR1 is MGHRA and CDR2 is YSYEKL. CDR3 length: 15 amino acids. Trimming pared 0 bases from V and 0 bases from J, leaving 9 bases between. CDR3 residues: CASSQDDTRSYEQYF. As DNA, the CDR3 is TGCGCCAGCAGCCAAGATGACACGCGCTCCTACGAGCAGTACTTC.

This chain connects TRBV28 to TRBJ2-1, with TRBD2 matching over 8 bases. V dropped 7 bases and J dropped 6; count of bases not matched to a gene: 11. Germline CDR1 and CDR2: MDHEN and SYDVKM. The CDR3 covers 15 residues. DNA of the CDR3: TGTGCCAGCAACACCCCGGGAGGGCCAAGCAATGAGCAGTTCTTC. Amino acid sequence: CASNTPGGPSNEQFF.

The rearrangement uses TRBV5-1 and TRBJ1-4, with 9 bases fitting TRBD1. Losses at the gene ends were 3 bases for V and 8 bases for J; bases not matched to a gene: 11. Germline lookup yields CDR1 SGHRS and CDR2 YFSETQ. CDR3 length equals 16 residues. CDR3 sequence: CASSSGTGSDFEKLFF. Written as DNA, the CDR3 is TGCGCCAGCAGCTCGGGGACAGGGTCGGATTTCGAAAAACTGTTTTTT. Based on the CDR3 plus reference TRBV5-1 and TRBJ1-4, the full variable domain is KAGVTQTPRYLIKTRGQQVTLSCSPISGHRSVSWYQQTPGQGLQFLFEYFSETQRNKGNFPGRFSGRQFSNSRSEMNVSTLELGDSALYLCASSSGTGSDFEKLFFGSGTQLSVL.

The chain combines TRBV27 with TRBJ2-5, with D unclear. The germline gives CDR1 MNHEY, CDR2 SMNVEV (reference sequence). The V gene lost 6 bases and the J gene lost 4 bases, with 12 bases spanning the gap. The CDR3 covers 13 residues. The DNA of the CDR3 is TGTGCCAGCAGATCCCGACTGGGAGAGACCCAGTACTTC. This codes for CASRSRLGETQYF.

This clone has a single count. V is TRBV27 and J is TRBJ2-7; the match to TRBD2 covers 12 bases. The V segment lost 3 bases and the J segment 5 bases; nucleotides outside the gene matches: 5. CDR3 size: 15 residues. CDR1 and CDR2 from the germline V gene are MNHEY and SMNVEV (reference sequence). CDR3 DNA: TGTGCCAGCAGTTTCTTACTAGCGGGAGGAAACGAGCAGTACTTC. It translates to CASSFLLAGGNEQYF.

The chain combines TRBV27 with TRBJ2-7, with D possibly TRBD2 on 6 matching bases. V gave up 4 bases and J gave up 1 base, with 11 bases separating them. This CDR3 has 14 amino acids. The V gene's germline CDR1 is MNHEY and CDR2 SMNVEV (reference sequence). The CDR3: CASSYRGLSYEQYF. In DNA, the CDR3 is TGTGCCAGCAGTTACCGGGGACTTTCCTACGAGCAGTACTTC.